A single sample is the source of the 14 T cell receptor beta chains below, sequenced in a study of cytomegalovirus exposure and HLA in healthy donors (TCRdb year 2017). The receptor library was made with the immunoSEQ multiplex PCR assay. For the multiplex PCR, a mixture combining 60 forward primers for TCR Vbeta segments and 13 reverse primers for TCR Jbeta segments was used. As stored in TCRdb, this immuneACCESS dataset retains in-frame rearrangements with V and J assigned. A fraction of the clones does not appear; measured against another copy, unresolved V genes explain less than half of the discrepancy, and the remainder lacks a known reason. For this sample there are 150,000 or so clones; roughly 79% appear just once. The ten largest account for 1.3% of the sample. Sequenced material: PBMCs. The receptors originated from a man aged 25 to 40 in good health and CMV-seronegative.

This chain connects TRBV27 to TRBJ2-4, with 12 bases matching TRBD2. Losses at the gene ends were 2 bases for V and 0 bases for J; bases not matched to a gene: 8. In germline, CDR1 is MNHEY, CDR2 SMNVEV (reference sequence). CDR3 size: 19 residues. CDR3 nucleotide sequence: TGTGCCAGCAGTTTACATGCTAGCGGGGGGGCCCCAGCCAAAAACATTCAGTACTTC. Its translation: CASSLHASGGAPAKNIQYF.

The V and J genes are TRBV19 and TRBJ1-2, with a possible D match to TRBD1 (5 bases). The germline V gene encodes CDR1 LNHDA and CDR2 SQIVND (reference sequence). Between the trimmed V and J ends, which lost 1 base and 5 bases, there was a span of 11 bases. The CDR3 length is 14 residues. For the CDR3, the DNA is TGTGCCAGTAGTATAGGGGGGGATAGGTATGGCTACACCTTC. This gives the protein CASSIGGDRYGYTF.

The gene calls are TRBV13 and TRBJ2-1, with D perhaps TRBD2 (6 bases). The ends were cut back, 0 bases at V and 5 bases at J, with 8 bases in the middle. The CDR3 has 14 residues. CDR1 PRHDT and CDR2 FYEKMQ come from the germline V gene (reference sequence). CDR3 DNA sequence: TGTGCCAGCAGCTTAGGGGCGGGGAACAATGAGCAGTTCTTC. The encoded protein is CASSLGAGNNEQFF.

The CDR3 region has the DNA TGTGCCAGTAGTATAGGAGCCTCTTTCGCAGATACGCAGTATTTT. Its protein product is CASSIGASFADTQYF. The V call is TRBV19, the J call TRBJ2-3; D ambiguous. Looked up from germline, CDR1 is LNHDA and CDR2 is SQIVND (reference sequence). V lost 1 base and J 4 bases, leaving 12 bases between the germline ends. This CDR3 has 15 amino acids. The full variable domain, with the rest looked up from reference TRBV19 and TRBJ2-3, is DGGITQSPKYLFRKEGQNVTLSCEQNLNHDAMYWYRQDPGQGLRLIYYSQIVNDFQKGDIAEGYSVSREKKESFPLTVTSAQKNPTAFYLCASSIGASFADTQYFGPGTRLTVL.

The CDR3 DNA sequence: TGTGCCAGCAGCTTGGGGGACAGGGACTACAATGAGCAGTTCTTC. Translating it yields CASSLGDRDYNEQFF. The chain employs TRBV5-5 and TRBJ2-1, with TRBD1 matching 9 bases. CDR3 length: 15 residues. The junction had 1 base not matched to a gene; V was cut back by 0 bases and J by 3 bases. Per the germline V gene, CDR1 is SGHKS and CDR2 is YYEKEE (reference sequence).

The CDR3 DNA is TGCGCCAGCAGTGGGGCAGCCGGGGGGTTGGGGACTGAAGCTTTCTTT. The encoded protein is CASSGAAGGLGTEAFF. This chain joins TRBV10-2 and TRBJ1-1; TRBD1 is a possible D gene (5 bases). Looked up from germline, CDR1 is WSHSY and CDR2 is SAAADI. V was trimmed by 4 bases and J by 5 bases, leaving 20 bases between them. This CDR3 comprises 16 residues.

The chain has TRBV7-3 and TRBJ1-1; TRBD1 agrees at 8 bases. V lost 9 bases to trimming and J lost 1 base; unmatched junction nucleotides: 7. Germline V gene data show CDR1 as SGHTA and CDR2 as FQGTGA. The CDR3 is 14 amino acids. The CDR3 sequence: CASRQGAPNTEAFF. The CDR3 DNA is TGTGCCAGTCGTCAGGGGGCTCCGAACACTGAAGCTTTCTTT.

The CDR3 coding sequence is TGTGCCAGCAGCAAAATAGAGGACAGCTTCGAGCAGTACTTC. Protein: CASSKIEDSFEQYF. This chain links TRBV7-6 with TRBJ2-7; D is perhaps TRBD1 (6 bases). This CDR3 contains 14 residues. Germline assignment: CDR1 SGHVS and CDR2 FNYEAQ. V was clipped by 5 bases and J by 6 bases, with 17 bases between them.

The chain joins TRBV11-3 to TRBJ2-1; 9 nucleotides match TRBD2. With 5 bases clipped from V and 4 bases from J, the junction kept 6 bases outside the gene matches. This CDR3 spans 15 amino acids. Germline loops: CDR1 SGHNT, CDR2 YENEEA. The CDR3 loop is CASSPGLASYNEQFF. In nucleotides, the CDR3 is TGTGCCAGCAGCCCCGGACTAGCGTCTTACAATGAGCAGTTCTTC. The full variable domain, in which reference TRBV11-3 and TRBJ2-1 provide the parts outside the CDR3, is EAGVVQSPRYKIIEKKQPVAFWCNPISGHNTLYWYLQNLGQGPELLIRYENEEAVDDSQLPKDRFSAERLKGVDSTLKIQPAELGDSAVYLCASSPGLASYNEQFFGPGTRLTVL.

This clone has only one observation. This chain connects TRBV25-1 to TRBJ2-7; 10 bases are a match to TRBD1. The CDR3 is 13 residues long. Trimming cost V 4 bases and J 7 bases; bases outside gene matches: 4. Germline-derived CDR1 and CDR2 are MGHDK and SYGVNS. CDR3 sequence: CASSGQGAGEQYF. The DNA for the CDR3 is TGTGCCAGCAGTGGACAGGGGGCAGGGGAGCAGTACTTC.

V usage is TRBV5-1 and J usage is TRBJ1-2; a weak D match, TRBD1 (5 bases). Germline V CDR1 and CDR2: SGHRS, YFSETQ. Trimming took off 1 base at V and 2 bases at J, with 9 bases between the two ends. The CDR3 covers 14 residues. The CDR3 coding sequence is TGCGCCAGCAGCTTGACAGCAGGGAACTATGGCTACACCTTC. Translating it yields CASSLTAGNYGYTF.

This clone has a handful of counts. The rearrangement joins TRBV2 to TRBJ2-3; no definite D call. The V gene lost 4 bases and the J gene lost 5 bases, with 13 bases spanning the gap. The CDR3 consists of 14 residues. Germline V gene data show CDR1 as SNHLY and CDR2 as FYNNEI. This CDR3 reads CASSARRPGDTQYF. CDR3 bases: TGTGCCAGCAGTGCCCGTCGACCGGGAGATACGCAGTATTTT.

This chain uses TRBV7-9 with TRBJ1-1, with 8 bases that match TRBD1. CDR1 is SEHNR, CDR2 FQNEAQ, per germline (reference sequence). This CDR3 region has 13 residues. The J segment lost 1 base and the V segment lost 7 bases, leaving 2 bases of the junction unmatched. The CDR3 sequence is CASTGQGNTEAFF. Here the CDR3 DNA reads TGTGCCAGCACCGGACAGGGGAACACTGAAGCTTTCTTT.

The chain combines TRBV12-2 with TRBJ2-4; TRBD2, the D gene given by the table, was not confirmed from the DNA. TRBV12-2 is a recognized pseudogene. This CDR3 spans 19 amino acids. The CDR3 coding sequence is TGTGCAAGTCGCTTAGCGGGACTAGCGGGGGCTCTAGCCAAAAACATTCAGTACTTC. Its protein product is CASRLAGLAGALAKNIQYF.